A single sample is the source of the 10 T cell receptor beta chains below, sequenced in a study of blood T cell repertoires in COVID-19. Profiled with immunoSEQ multiplex PCR; TCRdb holds only in-frame clones, not every one. This table has tens of thousands of clones, roughly 80% appearing once. The sequenced material came from peripheral blood. The receptors were sampled from a man in his 70s with COVID-19, enrolled during active disease.

The chain carries TRBV28 and TRBJ1-2, with D possibly matching TRBD1 (6 bases). The length of the CDR3 is 15 residues. Germline CDR1 is MDHEN and CDR2 is SYDVKM. V lost 6 bases and J 8 bases, leaving 22 bases between the germline ends. CDR3 protein: CASRTPVRGGGGYTF. The CDR3 coding sequence is TGTGCCAGCAGGACCCCGGTACGGGGAGGGGGAGGCTACACCTTC.

The chain combines TRBV27 with TRBJ1-1; D perhaps matches TRBD1 (6 bases). CDR1 MNHEY and CDR2 SMNVEV come from the germline V gene (reference sequence). CDR3 length: 13 residues. Trimming left V 6 bases short and J 6 bases short, with 14 bases between. The CDR3 DNA follows: TGTGCCAGCAGGGCACAGGGAGGGGCTGAAGCTTTCTTT. Translating gives CASRAQGGAEAFF.

The chain has TRBV7-2 and TRBJ1-6, with a weak D call TRBD1 (5 bases). The CDR3 sequence is 16 residues long. Germline CDR1 and CDR2: SGHTA and FQGNSA. The V and J ends lost 5 bases and 7 bases respectively, with 18 bases between them. The CDR3, as DNA: TGTGCCAGCAGCCCCCAGTCCGGACATACGAATTCACCCCTCCACTTT. Amino acid sequence: CASSPQSGHTNSPLHF. Drawing the rest from reference TRBV7-2 and TRBJ1-6, the complete variable domain is GAGVSQSPSNKVTEKGKDVELRCDPISGHTALYWYRQSLGQGLEFLIYFQGNSAPDKSGLPSDRFSAERTGGSVSTLTIQRTQQEDSAVYLCASSPQSGHTNSPLHFGNGTRLTVT.

This chain connects TRBV7-5 to TRBJ1-1. TRBV7-5 represents a pseudogene. CDR3 length: 14 residues. As DNA, the CDR3 is TGTGTCAGAAGCTCGAAACTTAGCCGGACTGAAGCTTTCTTT. Translated: CVRSSKLSRTEAFF.

This chain uses TRBV14 with TRBJ2-7, with 7 bases fitting TRBD1. The CDR3 is 15 residues long. The germline V gene encodes CDR1 SGHDN and CDR2 FVKESK. After removal of 5 bases from V and 1 base from J, the junction contained 8 bases not matched to a gene. The CDR3 here is CASSGDRGLSYEQYF. CDR3 in DNA: TGTGCCAGCAGCGGGGACAGAGGGTTGTCCTACGAGCAGTACTTC.

This clone is medium-sized in the sample. This chain links TRBV11-2 with TRBJ1-1; no firm D call. With 1 base removed from V and 3 bases from J, the gap between germline ends came to 12 bases. Germline V gene lookup returns CDR1 SGHAT and CDR2 FQNNGV. The CDR3 contains 15 residues. This chain's CDR3 is CASSLGPHADTEAFF. The CDR3 DNA sequence: TGTGCCAGCAGCTTAGGGCCCCACGCGGACACTGAAGCTTTCTTT.

The chain is built from TRBV18 and TRBJ1-2, with a tentative D call TRBD1 (5 bases). The germline V gene has CDR1 KGHSH and CDR2 LQKENI. V was clipped by 0 bases and J by 2 bases, with 7 bases between them. This CDR3 is built from 14 residues. The DNA of the CDR3 is TGTGCCAGCTCACCACCGGGGGGAAACTATGGCTACACCTTC. Its translation is CASSPPGGNYGYTF.

The CDR3 DNA follows: TGTGCCACCAGTGAGCCAGGATCCTATGGCTACACCTTC. Translating it yields CATSEPGSYGYTF. V is TRBV24-1 and J is TRBJ1-2, with unresolved D. V lost 4 bases and J 4 bases, leaving 9 bases between the germline ends. The CDR3 has 13 amino acids. Per germline, CDR1 KGHDR and CDR2 SFDVKD.

This clone turned up a few times. The rearrangement uses TRBV6-5 and TRBJ2-1; 10 bases agree with TRBD2. With V trimmed by 10 bases and J by 5 bases, 8 bases remained unmatched. This CDR3 contains 14 residues. Germline CDR1 and CDR2: MNHEY and SVGAGI. The CDR3 sequence: CATTRAGGDNEQFF. The CDR3 region has the DNA TGTGCCACTACCCGAGCGGGAGGGGACAATGAGCAGTTCTTC.

The chain carries TRBV27 and TRBJ1-2, with D possibly matching TRBD1 (5 bases). This CDR3 is 15 amino acids long. Trimming pared 4 bases from V and 4 bases from J, leaving 16 bases between. CDR1 is MNHEY and CDR2 is SMNVEV in the germline V gene (reference sequence). Written as DNA, the CDR3 is TGTGCCAGCAGTTGGGGGGACCATCAGGGCTATGGCTACACCTTC. Its translation is CASSWGDHQGYGYTF.